There are many counts of the clone carrying this TCR beta chain. One entry per CDR3 protein, called by TCRdb with MiXCR from the 5' RACE reads. The sample lists roughly 32,000 distinct CDR3 sequences; around 9% were seen once. This specimen comes from a study of early T cells in non-severe SARS-CoV-2 infection. V was cut by 6 bases and J by 5 bases, with 9 bases left in between. The CDR3 has 11 residues. Germline V gene lookup returns CDR1 DFQATT and CDR2 SNEGSKA (reference sequence). This receptor was taken from an adult who was a healthcare worker with PCR-confirmed SARS-CoV-2 infection or an uninfected control (not recorded which). V is TRBV20-1 and J is TRBJ2-3, with D hard to call. The sequencing input was whole blood. This CDR3 reads CSARGQDTQYF. In DNA form, the CDR3 reads TGCAGTGCCCGAGGCCAAGATACGCAGTATTTT.